The 6 T cell receptor beta chains below come from one sample, sequenced in a study of patients and donors after allogeneic stem cell transplantation. TCRdb ran MiXCR on the RT-PCR reads and lists one entry per CDR3 protein. The repertoire holds 900,000 to 1,000,000 distinct CDR3 sequences, with over 15% as singletons. The sample was blood, either unsorted or a sorted T cell fraction (not recorded which). These receptor sequences come from a human donor who was either an allogeneic HSCT recipient or a stem cell or donor lymphocyte infusion donor (not recorded which). It is not recorded whose cells these are; they may come from a transplant donor.

CDR3 amino acids: CASSPRTGEVNQPQHF. As DNA, the CDR3 is TGTGCCAGCAGCCCAAGGACAGGGGAGGTCAATCAGCCCCAGCATTTT. The chain is built from TRBV11-2 and TRBJ1-5; 9 nucleotides line up with TRBD1. V gave up 5 bases and J gave up 3 bases; unmatched junction bases: 8. Germline CDR1 and CDR2: SGHAT and FQNNGV. The CDR3 is 16 residues long.

This chain links TRBV9 with TRBJ2-7; 8 bases match TRBD2. CDR3 length: 15 amino acids. J gave up 3 bases and V 3 bases, and 8 bases lay outside the gene matches. Germline assignment: CDR1 SGDLS and CDR2 YYNGEE. The CDR3: CASSDPEAGGYEQYF. The CDR3 DNA is TGTGCCAGCAGCGACCCGGAGGCGGGGGGCTACGAGCAGTACTTC.

In this sample, this clonotype turned up many times. The V gene is TRBV10-3, the J gene TRBJ2-6, with D unclear. CDR1 ENHRY and CDR2 SYGVKD come from the germline V gene. The CDR3 loop spans 16 amino acids. V gave up 0 bases and J gave up 0 bases, with 6 bases separating them. This CDR3 reads CAISESTGSGANVLTF. The CDR3 DNA sequence: TGTGCCATCAGTGAGTCGACCGGCTCTGGGGCCAACGTCCTGACTTTC.

In this sample, this clonotype turned up many times. The V call is TRBV12-3 or TRBV12-4, the J call TRBJ2-3; 9 nucleotides align to TRBD2. The CDR3 length is 15 residues. The V and J ends lost 5 bases and 1 base, in that order; junction bases with no gene match: 4. The CDR3 spells CASSRRGGGTDTQYF. The DNA of the CDR3 is TGTGCCAGCAGTAGGCGGGGGGGAGGCACAGATACGCAGTATTTT.

V is TRBV7-9 and J is TRBJ2-7, with 8 positions matching TRBD1. The V gene end was trimmed by 5 bases and the J gene end by 3 bases; junction bases not matched to a gene: 12. The germline CDR1 and CDR2 sequences are SEHNR and FQNEAQ (reference sequence). The CDR3 consists of 16 residues. The CDR3 nucleotides are TGTGCCAGCAGCAAACCCCAGGGACAGGCCCTCTACGAGCAGTACTTC. It is translated as CASSKPQGQALYEQYF.

V and J are TRBV18 and TRBJ1-2; 9 bases match TRBD1. V shed 3 bases and J 2 bases; nucleotides not matched to a gene: 10. From germline, CDR1 is KGHSH and CDR2 LQKENI. The CDR3 length is 17 residues. CDR3 residues: CASSPFVGDRENYGYTF. CDR3 bases: TGTGCCAGCTCACCCTTCGTAGGGGACAGGGAGAACTATGGCTACACCTTC.